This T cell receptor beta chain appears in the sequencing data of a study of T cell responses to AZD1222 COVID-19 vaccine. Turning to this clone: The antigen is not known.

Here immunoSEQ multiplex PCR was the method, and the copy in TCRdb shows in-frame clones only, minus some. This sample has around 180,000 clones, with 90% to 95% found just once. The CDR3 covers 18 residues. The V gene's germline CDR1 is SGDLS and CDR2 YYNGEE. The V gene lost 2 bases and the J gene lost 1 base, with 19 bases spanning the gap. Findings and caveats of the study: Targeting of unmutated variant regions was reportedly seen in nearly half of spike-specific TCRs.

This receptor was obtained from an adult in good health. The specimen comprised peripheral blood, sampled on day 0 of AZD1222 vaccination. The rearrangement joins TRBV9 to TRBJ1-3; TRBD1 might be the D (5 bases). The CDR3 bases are TGTGCCAGCAGCGTCGTCGGACTAGGGACGGGGTCTGGAAACACCATATATTTT. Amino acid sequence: CASSVVGLGTGSGNTIYF.